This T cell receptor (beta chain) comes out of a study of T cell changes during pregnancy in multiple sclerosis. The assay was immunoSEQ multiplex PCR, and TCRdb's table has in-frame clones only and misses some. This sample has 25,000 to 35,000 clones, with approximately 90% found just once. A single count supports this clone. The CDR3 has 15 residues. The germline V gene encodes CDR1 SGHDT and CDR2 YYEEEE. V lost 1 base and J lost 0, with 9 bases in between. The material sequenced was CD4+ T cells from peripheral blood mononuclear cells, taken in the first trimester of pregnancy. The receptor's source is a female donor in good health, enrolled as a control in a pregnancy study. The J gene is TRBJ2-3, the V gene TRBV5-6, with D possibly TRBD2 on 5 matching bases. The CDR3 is CASSLPGSSTDTQYF. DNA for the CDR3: TGTGCCAGCAGCTTGCCGGGGTCTAGCACAGATACGCAGTATTTT.